One and the same sample provided the 2 T cell receptor beta chains below, sequenced in a study of shared clonotypes between healthy human individuals. Repertoires were generated with immunoSEQ multiplex PCR, while TCRdb's copy carries only in-frame clones and drops some. The repertoire holds over a million clones, with roughly 97% as singletons. The sample taken for sequencing was naive CD4+ T cells sorted from blood. Subset described: CD45RA+ positively selected. The receptors originated from a man in his thirties or forties in good health.

The CDR3 spells CASSGPGWTGPNTEAFF. Here the CDR3 DNA reads TGTGCCAGCAGTGGCCCCGGTTGGACGGGCCCGAACACTGAAGCTTTCTTT. The chain uses TRBV2 and TRBJ1-1; D uncertain. The V end was cut by 4 bases, the J end by 1 base, with 19 bases between. The CDR3 covers 17 residues. Germline loops: CDR1 SNHLY, CDR2 FYNNEI.

The chain has TRBV18 and TRBJ2-7, with D uncertain. Germline assignment: CDR1 KGHSH and CDR2 LQKENI. V lost 5 bases and J 4 bases, leaving 12 bases between the germline ends. This CDR3 spans 13 amino acids. DNA of the CDR3: TGTGCCAGCTCAGCCGCCAGGAGTTACGAGCAGTACTTC. This sequence encodes CASSAARSYEQYF. Drawing the rest from reference TRBV18 and TRBJ2-7, the complete variable domain is NAGVMQNPRHLVRRRGQEARLRCSPMKGHSHVYWYRQLPEEGLKFMVYLQKENIIDESGMPKERFSAEFPKEGPSILRIQQVVRGDSAAYFCASSAARSYEQYFGPGTRLTVT.